The rows below give T cell receptor beta chains drawn from one sample of a study of technical replicates of blood from several donors. Produced via immunoSEQ multiplex PCR; TCRdb's table is partial and in-frame only. Here the sample spans around 84,000 clones, around 97% being singletons. Material for sequencing was T cells isolated from PBMCs. The receptors derive from a human donor in good health. Each CDR3 is given with its conserved first and last residue. Fields, in order: V gene, J gene, CDR3 protein.

TRBV5-1	TRBJ1-1	CASRANFGGVRDTEAFF
TRBV11-3	TRBJ1-2	CASSAHEGLDGYTF
TRBV27	TRBJ2-7	CASSYGQGGYEQYF
TRBV2	TRBJ2-7	CASSEGGTVLDLLLGRQYF
TRBV5-1	TRBJ1-2	CASSTTGDPYGYTF
TRBV27	TRBJ2-7	CASSFVGVTPLRYEQYF
TRBV29-1	TRBJ2-6	CSVEAAQSGANVLTF
TRBV27	TRBJ1-2	CASSLAGAHGYTF
TRBV10-2	TRBJ2-1	CAITREEREIVSEQFF
TRBV7-9	TRBJ2-7	CASSPQGSEQYF
TRBV6-1	TRBJ2-7	CASRRQGNEQYF
TRBV5-4	TRBJ1-4	CASSLGGGEKLFF
TRBV2	TRBJ1-3	CASSPPGRNTIYF
TRBV9	TRBJ1-2	CASSVAVAANYGYTF
TRBV4-1	TRBJ2-5	CASSQYGRETQYF
TRBV6-5	TRBJ2-3	CASSYPADTQYF
TRBV15	TRBJ2-3	CATSSRKNLPPDTQYF
TRBV15	TRBJ2-7	CATSRLAGSYEQYF
TRBV7-8	TRBJ2-7	CASSLVASGYKGIFDEQYF
TRBV4-1	TRBJ2-7	CASSRLSGLSSYEQYF
TRBV7-8	TRBJ1-4	CASSLAKQFNEKLFF
TRBV27	TRBJ1-6	CASSLSGLGDSPLHF
TRBV19	TRBJ2-1	CASSWMDWDYNEQFF
TRBV12-5	TRBJ1-5	CASGLVLGSGTEINQPQHF
TRBV5-1	TRBJ2-5	CASSLGLAGPRETQYF
TRBV11-3	TRBJ2-5	CASSSYKALEETQYF
TRBV28	TRBJ1-2	CASSGPRDYGYTF
TRBV12-5	TRBJ1-2	CASGFGAPDYGYTF
TRBV28	TRBJ2-7	CASSLPQGRGEQYF
TRBV19	TRBJ2-1	CASSTKNREEQFF
TRBV2	TRBJ2-2	CASSGQGAAGELFF
TRBV6-5	TRBJ1-3	CASRMSTTGNTIYF
TRBV6-4	TRBJ1-2	CASSGPRGSDGYTF
TRBV28	TRBJ2-1	CASSLWGQPSYNEQFF
TRBV27	TRBJ2-1	CASSSRFPGGTNNEQFF
TRBV11-3	TRBJ2-7	CASSRRFREQYF
TRBV7-9	TRBJ1-4	CASSLTGVQKLFF
TRBV9	TRBJ2-5	CASSVNRGQETQYF
TRBV6-6	TRBJ2-1	CASSGQTSSYNEQFF
TRBV5-4	TRBJ1-1	CASSFDPTGVTEAFF
TRBV19	TRBJ2-7	CASSISPDSPYEQYF
TRBV4-2	TRBJ2-7	CASSLAGGSSYEQYF